These T cell receptor beta chains were read from a single sample in a study of technical replicates of blood from several donors. Some clones are missing from TCRdb's copy, which holds only in-frame ones; the method was immunoSEQ multiplex PCR. The table has more than 65,000 clones, under 97% seen once. Sequenced input: T cells isolated from PBMCs. The receptors were sampled from a human donor in good health. The CDR3 runs from the conserved cysteine through the conserved F or W. A D gene is named only where the DNA matches it firmly. Size tells how often a clone was seen (once, few, many) or the class of an expanded clone, and some rows leave it out.

CDR3: CSVSRGDGRAIEAFF
DNA: TGCAGCGTTTCCCGCGGGGACGGCAGAGCTATCGAAGCTTTCTTT
size: few
D: NA
V: TRBV29-1
length: 15
J: TRBJ1-1

CDR3: CASSRTSGSYNEQFF
DNA: TGCGCCAGCAGCCGGACTAGCGGCTCCTACAATGAGCAGTTCTTC
size: NA
D: TRBD2
V: TRBV5-1
length: 15
J: TRBJ2-1

CDR3: CASSRGDEKLFF
DNA: TGTGCCAGCAGCAGGGGGGATGAAAAACTGTTTTTT
size: NA
D: TRBD1
V: TRBV2
length: 12
J: TRBJ1-4

CDR3: CASSLDSGELFF
DNA: TGTGCCAGCAGTCTTGACTCCGGGGAGCTGTTTTTT
size: NA
D: NA
V: TRBV27
length: 12
J: TRBJ2-2

CDR3: CASSFGRGAFRTDTQYF
DNA: TGTGCCAGCAGCTTTGGGAGGGGCGCCTTCCGCACAGATACGCAGTATTTT
size: NA
D: TRBD2
V: TRBV5-6
length: 17
J: TRBJ2-3

CDR3: CASSQYGGGTEAFF
DNA: TGCGCCAGCAGCCAATATGGGGGGGGGACTGAAGCTTTCTTT
size: NA
D: NA
V: TRBV4-3
length: 14
J: TRBJ1-1

CDR3: CASSLERAGIQYF
DNA: TGTGCCAGCAGTTTAGAGAGAGCGGGCATTCAGTACTTC
size: NA
D: NA
V: TRBV28
length: 13
J: TRBJ2-4

CDR3: CASRDFTGSNQPQHF
DNA: TGTGCCAGCAGAGACTTTACAGGTAGCAATCAGCCCCAGCATTTT
size: NA
D: NA
V: TRBV2
length: 15
J: TRBJ1-5

CDR3: CAWSRFSFGGLYTDTQYF
DNA: TGTGCCTGGAGTCGGTTTAGTTTTGGGGGCTTATACACAGATACGCAGTATTTT
size: once
D: NA
V: TRBV30
length: 18
J: TRBJ2-3

CDR3: CASSEETGDSTDTQYF
DNA: TGTGCCAGCAGTGAAGAGACGGGGGATTCCACAGATACGCAGTATTTT
size: once
D: NA
V: TRBV6-1
length: 16
J: TRBJ2-3

CDR3: CASSRSGDRVYEQYF
DNA: TGTGCCAGCAGTCGATCTGGGGACAGGGTCTACGAGCAGTACTTC
size: NA
D: TRBD1
V: TRBV27
length: 15
J: TRBJ2-7

CDR3: CASSVVGTGPEQYF
DNA: TGTGCCAGCAGCGTAGTTGGGACAGGGCCCGAGCAGTACTTC
size: NA
D: TRBD1
V: TRBV9
length: 14
J: TRBJ2-7

CDR3: CASSQEIFRGYEQYF
DNA: TGTGCCAGCAGCCAAGAAATCTTCAGGGGTTACGAGCAGTACTTC
size: NA
D: NA
V: TRBV4-2
length: 15
J: TRBJ2-7

CDR3: CASQREGETGELFF
DNA: TGTGCCAGTCAGCGGGAGGGAGAGACCGGGGAGCTGTTTTTT
size: NA
D: TRBD2
V: TRBV10-3
length: 14
J: TRBJ2-2

CDR3: CASSPLPLGANNQPQHF
DNA: TGTGCCAGCTCACCTCTGCCTCTAGGGGCTAACAATCAGCCCCAGCATTTT
size: NA
D: NA
V: TRBV18
length: 17
J: TRBJ1-5

CDR3: CASSLAGGEQYF
DNA: TGTGCCAGCAGCTTAGCGGGTGGGGAGCAGTACTTC
size: NA
D: NA
V: TRBV7-3
length: 12
J: TRBJ2-7

CDR3: CASSLSPGKEQYF
DNA: TGTGCCAGCAGCTTAAGTCCAGGGAAGGAGCAGTACTTC
size: NA
D: NA
V: TRBV13
length: 13
J: TRBJ2-7

CDR3: CASSFGQNEQFF
DNA: TGTGCCAGCAGCTTCGGACAAAATGAGCAGTTCTTC
size: NA
D: NA
V: TRBV7-9
length: 12
J: TRBJ2-1

CDR3: CASSLEWGQEQFF
DNA: TGTGCCAGCAGCTTGGAATGGGGACAGGAGCAGTTCTTC
size: NA
D: TRBD1
V: TRBV5-6
length: 13
J: TRBJ2-1

CDR3: CASSQPLAPRPDTQYF
DNA: TGCGCCAGCAGCCAACCCCTAGCTCCGAGACCAGATACGCAGTATTTT
size: NA
D: NA
V: TRBV4-1
length: 16
J: TRBJ2-3

CDR3: CASSEYFAGGTEAFF
DNA: TGTGCCAGCAGTGAGTATTTTGCGGGGGGCACTGAAGCTTTCTTT
size: NA
D: NA
V: TRBV25-1
length: 15
J: TRBJ1-1

CDR3: CASSSHSTGELFF
DNA: TGTGCCAGCAGTTCACACAGCACCGGGGAGCTGTTTTTT
size: NA
D: NA
V: TRBV6-6
length: 13
J: TRBJ2-2

CDR3: CASSPLGFQETQYF
DNA: TGTGCCAGCTCACCCTTGGGCTTCCAAGAGACCCAGTACTTC
size: NA
D: NA
V: TRBV18
length: 14
J: TRBJ2-5

CDR3: CASSASGTENTEAFF
DNA: TGTGCCAGCAGCGCCTCCGGGACAGAGAACACTGAAGCTTTCTTT
size: once
D: TRBD1
V: TRBV7-2
length: 15
J: TRBJ1-1

CDR3: CASSYGQGTYEQYF
DNA: TGTGCCAGCAGCTATGGACAGGGGACGTACGAGCAGTACTTC
size: once
D: TRBD1
V: TRBV5-4
length: 14
J: TRBJ2-7

CDR3: CASSYLTGTGVATEAFF
DNA: TGTGCCAGCAGTTACCTGACCGGGACAGGGGTGGCCACTGAAGCTTTCTTT
size: NA
D: TRBD1
V: TRBV27
length: 17
J: TRBJ1-1

CDR3: CASSFSMVLSGNTIYF
DNA: TGTGCCAGCAGCTTCTCAATGGTACTCTCTGGAAACACCATATATTTT
size: NA
D: NA
V: TRBV7-8
length: 16
J: TRBJ1-3

CDR3: CASSYGTSADTQYF
DNA: TGTGCCAGCAGTTACGGGACTAGCGCAGATACGCAGTATTTT
size: NA
D: TRBD2
V: TRBV6-5
length: 14
J: TRBJ2-3

CDR3: CASSYSTSGRGEQYF
DNA: TGTGCCAGCAGTTACTCGACTAGCGGGAGAGGCGAGCAGTACTTC
size: NA
D: TRBD2
V: TRBV6-5
length: 15
J: TRBJ2-7

CDR3: CASSPSTSGLTGELFF
DNA: TGTGCCAGCTCACCATCGACTAGCGGGCTCACCGGGGAGCTGTTTTTT
size: NA
D: TRBD2
V: TRBV18
length: 16
J: TRBJ2-2

CDR3: CASSEVGSTNEKLFF
DNA: TGCGCCAGCAGTGAGGTCGGTTCAACTAATGAAAAACTGTTTTTT
size: NA
D: NA
V: TRBV10-2
length: 15
J: TRBJ1-4

CDR3: CASDNREGTGELFF
DNA: TGTGCCAGCGATAACAGGGAGGGTACCGGGGAGCTGTTTTTT
size: NA
D: NA
V: TRBV6-1
length: 14
J: TRBJ2-2

CDR3: CASSGRRTGAYNEQFF
DNA: TGTGCCAGCAGTGGCCGCCGGACAGGGGCGTACAATGAGCAGTTCTTC
size: once
D: TRBD1
V: TRBV6-6
length: 16
J: TRBJ2-1

CDR3: CASSQTGYGPQHF
DNA: TGTGCCAGCAGTCAGACAGGGTATGGACCCCAGCATTTT
size: once
D: TRBD1
V: TRBV27
length: 13
J: TRBJ1-5

CDR3: CASSLGLAGNNEQFF
DNA: TGTGCCAGCAGCTTAGGACTAGCGGGGAACAATGAGCAGTTCTTC
size: NA
D: TRBD2
V: TRBV2
length: 15
J: TRBJ2-1

CDR3: CASLYNEQFF
DNA: TGTGCCAGCTTATACAATGAGCAGTTCTTC
size: NA
D: NA
V: TRBV2
length: 10
J: TRBJ2-1

CDR3: CASSLDSGTRNEQFF
DNA: TGTGCCAGCAGCTTGGACAGCGGGACGAGGAATGAGCAGTTCTTC
size: NA
D: TRBD2
V: TRBV5-4
length: 15
J: TRBJ2-1

CDR3: CASSGPPVWSSGNTIYF
DNA: TGTGCCAGCAGCGGACCCCCGGTTTGGAGCTCTGGAAACACCATATATTTT
size: NA
D: NA
V: TRBV9
length: 17
J: TRBJ1-3

CDR3: CASSQGANGRETQYF
DNA: TGCGCCAGCAGCCAAGGAGCAAACGGGAGGGAGACCCAGTACTTC
size: NA
D: TRBD2
V: TRBV4-1
length: 15
J: TRBJ2-5

CDR3: CASSQNEAGLARDEQFF
DNA: TGCGCCAGCAGCCAAAATGAAGCGGGACTCGCCCGGGATGAGCAGTTCTTC
size: once
D: TRBD2
V: TRBV4-3
length: 17
J: TRBJ2-1

CDR3: CASSLDIGIGNQPQHF
DNA: TGTGCCAGCAGCCTGGACATCGGTATCGGCAATCAGCCCCAGCATTTT
size: once
D: NA
V: TRBV28
length: 16
J: TRBJ1-5

CDR3: CSVVGRGGNEQFF
DNA: TGCAGCGTTGTCGGCAGGGGTGGGAATGAGCAGTTCTTC
size: NA
D: NA
V: TRBV29-1
length: 13
J: TRBJ2-1

CDR3: CASSYYGGVSPEAFF
DNA: TGTGCCAGCAGTTACTATGGGGGGGTTAGCCCTGAAGCTTTCTTT
size: NA
D: NA
V: TRBV6-6
length: 15
J: TRBJ1-1

CDR3: CAISEILADEQFF
DNA: TGTGCCATCAGTGAGATATTAGCGGATGAGCAGTTCTTC
size: NA
D: NA
V: TRBV10-3
length: 13
J: TRBJ2-1

CDR3: CASSLGVSTDTQYF
DNA: TGTGCCAGCAGCTTAGGAGTCTCCACAGATACGCAGTATTTT
size: NA
D: NA
V: TRBV7-6
length: 14
J: TRBJ2-3

CDR3: CASSLLSGGLQPQHF
DNA: TGTGCCAGCAGCTTGTTATCGGGGGGTTTGCAGCCCCAGCATTTT
size: NA
D: NA
V: TRBV5-6
length: 15
J: TRBJ1-5

CDR3: CASNKGANQETQYF
DNA: TGTGCCAGCAACAAGGGGGCAAACCAAGAGACCCAGTACTTC
size: NA
D: TRBD1
V: TRBV6-6
length: 14
J: TRBJ2-5

CDR3: CASSESSVLLADTQYF
DNA: TGCGCCAGCAGTGAGTCGTCGGTCCTTCTTGCAGATACGCAGTATTTT
size: NA
D: NA
V: TRBV10-2
length: 16
J: TRBJ2-3

CDR3: CASSLSAGSSYNEQFF
DNA: TGTGCCAGCAGCTTGTCAGCGGGGAGCTCCTACAATGAGCAGTTCTTC
size: NA
D: TRBD2
V: TRBV5-4
length: 16
J: TRBJ2-1

CDR3: CASSSNRGAEAFF
DNA: TGTGCCAGCAGCTCGAACAGGGGCGCTGAAGCTTTCTTT
size: NA
D: TRBD1
V: TRBV7-2
length: 13
J: TRBJ1-1

CDR3: CASSVLTENTEAFF
DNA: TGCGCCAGCAGCGTCTTAACAGAAAACACTGAAGCTTTCTTT
size: NA
D: NA
V: TRBV4-1
length: 14
J: TRBJ1-1

CDR3: CASSLSAGLNTEAFF
DNA: TGTGCCAGCAGTTTATCAGCAGGCTTGAACACTGAAGCTTTCTTT
size: NA
D: NA
V: TRBV27
length: 15
J: TRBJ1-1

CDR3: CASLPLESYNEQFF
DNA: TGTGCCAGCCTACCTCTAGAATCCTACAATGAGCAGTTCTTC
size: NA
D: NA
V: TRBV6-6
length: 14
J: TRBJ2-1

CDR3: CASSEGRGPNYGYTF
DNA: TGTGCCAGCAGTGAAGGGAGGGGGCCTAACTATGGCTACACCTTC
size: NA
D: TRBD1
V: TRBV2
length: 15
J: TRBJ1-2

CDR3: CASRESRDKGEQYF
DNA: TGTGCCAGCAGGGAGAGCCGGGACAAAGGCGAGCAGTACTTC
size: once
D: NA
V: TRBV6-6
length: 14
J: TRBJ2-7

CDR3: CASSLGGHRASEQYF
DNA: TGCGCCAGCAGCTTGGGGGGACACCGAGCCTCCGAGCAGTACTTC
size: NA
D: NA
V: TRBV5-1
length: 15
J: TRBJ2-7